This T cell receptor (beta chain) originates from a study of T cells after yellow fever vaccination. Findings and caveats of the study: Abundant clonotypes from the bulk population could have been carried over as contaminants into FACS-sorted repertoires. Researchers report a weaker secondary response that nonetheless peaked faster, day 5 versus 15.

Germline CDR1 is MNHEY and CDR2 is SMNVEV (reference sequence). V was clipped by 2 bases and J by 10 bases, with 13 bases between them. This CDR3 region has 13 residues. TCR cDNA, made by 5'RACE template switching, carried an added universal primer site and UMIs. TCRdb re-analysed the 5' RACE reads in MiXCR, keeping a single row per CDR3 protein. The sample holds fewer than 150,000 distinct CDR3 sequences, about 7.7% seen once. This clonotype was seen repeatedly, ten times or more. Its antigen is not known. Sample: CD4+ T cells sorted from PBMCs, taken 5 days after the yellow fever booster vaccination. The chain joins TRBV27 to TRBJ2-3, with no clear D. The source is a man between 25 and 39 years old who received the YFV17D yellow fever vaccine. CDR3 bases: TGTGCCAGCAGTTTACGGAGCCCCAAGGCGCAGTATTTT. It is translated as CASSLRSPKAQYF.